Below, 29 T cell receptor beta chains from the same sample are listed, as sequenced in a study of T-cell reconstitution after alpha-beta-depleted transplantation in children. TCRbeta library construction was performed incorporating unique molecular identifiers. TCRdb processed the PCR reads anew with MiXCR; each CDR3 protein has one entry. The sample consists of just under 550,000 distinct CDR3 sequences, about 16% of them appearing once. The sample here was PBMCs from the stem cell graft donor, taken from the stem cell graft. These receptors were obtained from a human donor who donated a stem cell graft to a child with acute lymphoblastic leukemia.

The chain is built from TRBV5-1 and TRBJ1-2; D is unresolved. This CDR3 has 14 amino acids. V dropped 4 bases and J dropped 2 bases, with 12 bases sitting between them. CDR1 and CDR2 (germline): SGHRS, YFSETQ. CDR3 loop: CASSGTPENYGYTF. CDR3 sequence (DNA): TGCGCCAGCAGCGGAACCCCAGAAAACTATGGCTACACCTTC.

The chain employs TRBV29-1 and TRBJ2-1; D is possibly TRBD2 (6 bases). The germline V gene encodes CDR1 SQVTM and CDR2 ANQGSEA. The CDR3 has 17 amino acids. Trimming took off 4 bases at V and 1 base at J, with 20 bases between the two ends. This CDR3 is CSVGGLAGHASYNEQFF. The CDR3 region has the DNA TGCAGCGTTGGGGGTCTGGCGGGGCACGCATCCTACAATGAGCAGTTCTTC.

This clonotype has a handful of counts. The chain combines TRBV29-1 with TRBJ2-2; 11 positions match TRBD1. Per the germline V gene, CDR1 is SQVTM and CDR2 is ANQGSEA. With V trimmed by 6 bases and J by 4 bases, 7 bases remained unmatched. The CDR3 consists of 15 residues. The CDR3 nucleotides read TGCAGCGTCGGTAGGGGGACAGGGGGCACCGGGGAGCTGTTTTTT. Its protein is CSVGRGTGGTGELFF.

The chain couples TRBV9 to TRBJ2-5; the D gene could be TRBD1 or TRBD2 (5 bases each). Germline lookup yields CDR1 SGDLS and CDR2 YYNGEE. V gave up 4 bases and J gave up 5 bases, with 21 bases separating them. The CDR3 is made up of 16 amino acids. The CDR3 here is CASSTPVGGLAETQYF. The CDR3 region has the DNA TGTGCCAGCAGCACGCCCGTTGGGGGTTTAGCGGAGACCCAGTACTTC.

This clonotype was seen more than once but under ten times. The rearrangement uses TRBV30 and TRBJ1-2; D unclear. Germline CDR1 and CDR2: GTSNPN and SVGIG (reference sequence). Deletions cut 4 bases from V and 2 bases from J, with 8 bases between. This CDR3 contains 12 residues. The CDR3 DNA sequence: TGTGCCTGGAACAGCGGGAACTATGGCTACACCTTC. Translating it yields CAWNSGNYGYTF. Based on the CDR3 plus reference TRBV30 and TRBJ1-2, the full variable domain is SQTIHQWPATLVQPVGSPLSLECTVEGTSNPNLYWYRQAAGRGLQLLFYSVGIGQISSEVPQNLSASRPQDRQFILSSKKLLLSDSGFYLCAWNSGNYGYTFGSGTRLTVV.

The genes are TRBV19 and TRBJ2-7; D gene ambiguous. Between the trimmed V and J ends, which lost 3 bases and 2 bases, there was a span of 8 bases. Per germline, CDR1 LNHDA and CDR2 SQIVND (reference sequence). CDR3 length: 13 residues. This CDR3 is CASSIDFAYEQYF. The CDR3 nucleotides read TGTGCCAGTAGTATTGATTTTGCCTACGAGCAGTACTTC.

This clonotype was detected a few times. The rearrangement links TRBV4-1 to TRBJ1-1, with D unresolved. Germline-derived CDR1 and CDR2 are MGHRA and YSYEKL. The CDR3 is made up of 16 amino acids. Deletions cut 3 bases from V and 5 bases from J, with 19 bases between. CDR3 protein: CASSHLRSMAVTEAFF. CDR3 coding DNA: TGCGCCAGCAGCCACCTGAGGTCTATGGCAGTTACTGAAGCTTTCTTT.

The V gene is TRBV9, the J gene TRBJ2-2; the match to TRBD1 covers 12 bases. Germline lookup yields CDR1 SGDLS and CDR2 YYNGEE. The CDR3 loop spans 19 amino acids. The J segment lost 2 bases and the V segment lost 2 bases, leaving 10 bases of the junction unmatched. DNA for the CDR3: TGTGCCAGCAGCGTTGAGCCCGGGACAGGGGGCATTAACACCGGGGAGCTGTTTTTT. Protein product: CASSVEPGTGGINTGELFF.

This clonotype appeared a few times. The V call is TRBV7-9, the J call TRBJ1-6; D is possibly TRBD1 (5 bases). Germline CDR1 is SEHNR and CDR2 is FQNEAQ (reference sequence). V lost 4 bases, J lost 8 bases, and 15 bases lay in between. The CDR3 spans 15 residues. CDR3 coding DNA: TGTGCCAGCAGCTCCCCCACGCAGGGTCATTCACCCCTCCACTTT. Translation: CASSSPTQGHSPLHF.

A few counts support this clonotype. The chain has TRBV15 and TRBJ1-4; possibly TRBD1 for D (5 bases). Trimming pared 1 base from V and 2 bases from J, leaving 8 bases between. The CDR3 spans 15 residues. CDR1 is LNHNV, CDR2 YYDKDF, per germline (reference sequence). The CDR3, as DNA: TGTGCCACCAGCAGAGGAACAGGCACTAATGAAAAACTGTTTTTT. This gives the protein CATSRGTGTNEKLFF.

This rearrangement joins TRBV6-5 to TRBJ2-1; D may match TRBD1 or TRBD2 (5 bases each). Trimming removed 9 bases at V and 12 bases at J, with 18 bases between. Germline lookup yields CDR1 MNHEY and CDR2 SVGAGI. This CDR3 contains 12 residues. The CDR3 reads CASGDPPKRQFF. DNA for the CDR3: TGTGCCAGTGGGGACCCCCCCAAGAGGCAGTTCTTC.

V and J are TRBV5-1 and TRBJ2-7; D perhaps matches TRBD1 (5 bases). V was trimmed by 4 bases and J by 7 bases, leaving 15 bases between them. The CDR3 extends over 13 amino acids. From germline, CDR1 is SGHRS and CDR2 YFSETQ. The CDR3 loop is CASSTTGSREQYF. As DNA, the CDR3 is TGCGCCAGCAGCACTACAGGTTCGCGGGAGCAGTACTTC.

This clonotype was observed a handful of times. The rearrangement uses TRBV12-3 or TRBV12-4 and TRBJ1-4; no clear D. This CDR3 spans 11 amino acids. Trimming took 5 bases from V and 5 from J, leaving 3 bases between them. CDR3 amino acids: CASSRNEKLFF. CDR3 in DNA: TGTGCCAGCAGTCGGAATGAAAAACTGTTTTTT.

This clonotype has only a few counts. The chain joins TRBV3-1 to TRBJ2-7; 9 bases align to TRBD1. Germline V gene lookup returns CDR1 LGHDT and CDR2 YNNKEL (reference sequence). Losses at the gene ends were 3 bases for V and 6 bases for J; bases not matched to a gene: 3. This CDR3 has 13 amino acids. CDR3 DNA: TGTGCCAGCAGCCATGGGACAGGGATCGAGCAGTACTTC. It is translated as CASSHGTGIEQYF.

This rearrangement joins TRBV6-5 to TRBJ1-4; no clear D gene. Germline V lookup: CDR1 MNHEY, CDR2 SVGAGI. Trimming cost V 2 bases and J 7 bases, with 11 bases left between them. The CDR3 covers 14 residues. The CDR3 reads CASSYGIGSEKLFF. DNA for the CDR3: TGTGCCAGCAGTTACGGAATCGGGAGTGAAAAACTGTTTTTT.

The chain links TRBV11-1 to TRBJ2-3, with 9 positions matching TRBD1. The CDR3 totals 19 residues. V shed 2 bases, J shed 8 bases, and the junction held 20 bases outside the gene matches. Germline CDR1 and CDR2: SGHAT and FQDESV (reference sequence). The CDR3 here is CASSLLPGRGQGHAVTQYF. CDR3 nucleotide sequence: TGTGCCAGCAGCTTATTACCTGGCCGGGGACAGGGCCATGCCGTTACGCAGTATTTT.

This chain links TRBV24-1 with TRBJ2-5, with TRBD1 identical over 8 bases. CDR3 length: 15 amino acids. Germline V lookup: CDR1 KGHDR, CDR2 SFDVKD. V shed 3 bases and J 1 base; nucleotides not matched to a gene: 3. The CDR3 loop reads CATSDLDRAQETQYF. The CDR3 region has the DNA TGTGCCACCAGTGATCTGGACAGGGCCCAAGAGACCCAGTACTTC.

The chain couples TRBV7-9 to TRBJ2-3, with D tentatively TRBD1 or TRBD2 (5 bases each). V was cut by 4 bases and J by 5 bases, with 10 bases left in between. In germline, CDR1 is SEHNR, CDR2 FQNEAQ (reference sequence). The CDR3 extends over 13 amino acids. For the CDR3, the DNA is TGTGCCAGCAGCTCCAATGGGGGAGATACGCAGTATTTT. Encoded protein: CASSSNGGDTQYF.

This clonotype appeared many times. The junction departs from the called germline gene at one end, perhaps through a read error. This chain joins TRBV20-1 and TRBJ1-1, with D possibly being TRBD1 (5 bases). The germline V gene encodes CDR1 DFQATT and CDR2 SNEGSKA (reference sequence). This CDR3 has 15 residues. The CDR3 DNA is TGCAGTGCTTCAGGGACGGCCGTTAGGAACGCTGAAGCTTTCTTT. Translation gives CSASGTAVRNAEAFF.

This chain links TRBV6-2 or TRBV6-3 with TRBJ2-1; 9 bases are shared with TRBD2. The CDR3 has 15 residues. V was clipped by 8 bases and J by 4 bases; unmatched bases: 9. Germline assignment: CDR1 MNHEY and CDR2 SVGEGT. The CDR3 reads CASYGVAGVYNEQFF. Here the CDR3 DNA reads TGTGCCAGCTACGGGGTAGCGGGAGTATACAATGAGCAGTTCTTC.

The chain joins TRBV20-1 to TRBJ2-2; D unclear. CDR1 is DFQATT, CDR2 SNEGSKA, per germline (reference sequence). The V gene lost 5 bases and the J gene lost 3 bases, with 4 bases spanning the gap. This CDR3 is 11 amino acids long. CDR3 residues: CSAGHTGELFF. CDR3 coding DNA: TGCAGTGCTGGGCACACCGGGGAGCTGTTTTTT.

This clonotype showed up just a few times. The chain couples TRBV10-2 to TRBJ2-1; 8 positions agree with TRBD2. Losses at the gene ends were 8 bases for V and 8 bases for J; bases not matched to a gene: 8. CDR1 is WSHSY, CDR2 SAAADI, per germline. CDR3 length: 13 amino acids. The CDR3 loop reads CASFSGLAYEQFF. CDR3 DNA: TGCGCCAGCTTTTCCGGACTAGCCTATGAGCAGTTCTTC.

The rearrangement links TRBV11-2 to TRBJ2-3, with D unresolved. Per germline, CDR1 SGHAT and CDR2 FQNNGV. Trimming removed 3 bases from V and 3 bases from J, with 19 bases in between. CDR3 length equals 17 residues. As DNA, the CDR3 is TGTGCCAGCAGCTTCCAATCCCTCGGATGGCGGACAGATACGCAGTATTTT. Amino acid sequence: CASSFQSLGWRTDTQYF.

This rearrangement joins TRBV7-9 to TRBJ1-1; D is possibly TRBD1 (5 bases). There are 14 residues in the CDR3. V lost 2 bases, J lost 6 bases, and 13 bases lay in between. CDR1 is SEHNR, CDR2 FQNEAQ, per germline (reference sequence). The CDR3 bases are TGTGCCAGCAGCTTATCCCAGGGTGATTCTGAAGCTTTCTTT. This gives the protein CASSLSQGDSEAFF.

The chain combines TRBV20-1 with TRBJ2-3; 8 bases agree with TRBD2. J gave up 4 bases and V 1 base, and 13 bases lay outside the gene matches. CDR3 length equals 17 residues. CDR1 is DFQATT and CDR2 is SNEGSKA in the germline V gene (reference sequence). The CDR3 bases are TGCAGTGCTAGAGGGAGCGGGAGTAGAGGACGGTCAGATACGCAGTATTTT. It encodes CSARGSGSRGRSDTQYF.

The chain couples TRBV5-1 to TRBJ2-3, with D possibly being TRBD2 (6 bases). Between the trimmed V and J ends, which lost 0 bases and 4 bases, there was a span of 9 bases. CDR3 size: 14 residues. The germline CDR1 and CDR2 sequences are SGHRS and YFSETQ. The CDR3 region is CASSLGLVADTQYF. In DNA form, the CDR3 reads TGCGCCAGCAGCTTGGGACTAGTCGCAGATACGCAGTATTTT.

The chain carries TRBV4-1 and TRBJ2-5; 7 bases fit TRBD1. V lost 3 bases to trimming and J lost 4 bases; unmatched junction nucleotides: 14. The CDR3 is 17 residues long. Looked up from germline, CDR1 is MGHRA and CDR2 is YSYEKL. The CDR3 coding sequence is TGCGCCAGCAGCCACGAAGCTACCGACAGGGAAGGAGAGACCCAGTACTTC. This codes for CASSHEATDREGETQYF.

This clonotype was counted between two and nine times. The chain carries TRBV9 and TRBJ1-1; D uncertain. Trimming cost V 2 bases and J 0 bases, with 11 bases left between them. Germline assignment: CDR1 SGDLS and CDR2 YYNGEE. The CDR3 totals 15 residues. CDR3 coding DNA: TGTGCCAGCAGCGTTTCACCGGGCCTGAACACTGAAGCTTTCTTT. As protein: CASSVSPGLNTEAFF.

This clonotype showed up just a few times. The CDR3 nucleotides read TGCGCCAGCGCACAGGGCGGGCGCGAGCAGTACTTC. Protein sequence: CASAQGGREQYF. The chain joins TRBV5-1 to TRBJ2-7; tentatively, D is TRBD1 (6 bases). Looked up from germline, CDR1 is SGHRS and CDR2 is YFSETQ. Trimming removed 7 bases at V and 6 bases at J, with 14 bases between. The CDR3 sequence is 12 residues long.